The clone carrying this TCR beta chain was counted a single time. This record belongs to a study of T cell changes during pregnancy in multiple sclerosis. TCRdb's copy holds only in-frame clones and misses some; the assay was immunoSEQ multiplex PCR. Of around 26,000 clones in the sample, roughly 87% were seen once. The sample was CD8+ T cells from peripheral blood mononuclear cells, taken in the second trimester of pregnancy. The TCR sequence derives from a female donor with multiple sclerosis, enrolled in a pregnancy study.

The CDR3 DNA reads TGTGCCAGCAGTCCGGGACAGGCCCTGAACGAGCAGTACTTC. This translates into CASSPGQALNEQYF. The gene calls are TRBV27 and TRBJ2-7, with 8 bases lining up with TRBD1. Germline-derived CDR1 and CDR2 are MNHEY and SMNVEV (reference sequence). The CDR3 contains 14 residues. The J segment lost 5 bases and the V segment lost 5 bases, leaving 8 bases of the junction unmatched.